A selection of T cell receptor beta chains follows, all from one sample in a study of technical replicates of blood from several donors. Profiled with immunoSEQ multiplex PCR; TCRdb holds only in-frame clones, not every one. The table includes about 81,000 clones, under 95% detected once. The sequenced sample was T cells isolated from PBMCs. The receptors were sampled from a human donor in good health. The CDR3 runs from the conserved cysteine through the conserved F or W. A D gene is named only where the DNA matches it firmly. Not every row has a clone size; where given, it reads once, few, many or a size class.

J gene: TRBJ2-1
clone size: .
D gene: TRBD2
V gene: TRBV29-1
CDR3 protein: CSARLGSGGSYNEQFF
CDR3 DNA: TGCAGCGCCCGCCTGGGTAGCGGGGGGTCCTACAATGAGCAGTTCTTC

J gene: TRBJ2-7
clone size: .
D gene: TRBD1
V gene: TRBV10-3
CDR3 protein: CAISDPLQGYEQYF
CDR3 DNA: TGTGCCATCAGTGATCCCCTACAGGGGTACGAGCAGTACTTC

J gene: TRBJ2-7
clone size: once
D gene: TRBD2
V gene: TRBV5-6
CDR3 protein: CASSIGTNAYEQYF
CDR3 DNA: TGTGCCAGCAGCATCGGGACTAACGCCTACGAGCAGTACTTC

J gene: TRBJ2-5
clone size: .
D gene: .
V gene: TRBV28
CDR3 protein: CASRTLLRLVTAQYF
CDR3 DNA: TGTGCCAGCAGGACCCTCTTACGACTAGTTACGGCCCAGTACTTC

J gene: TRBJ2-1
clone size: few
D gene: TRBD2
V gene: TRBV5-1
CDR3 protein: CASSLAASGRAVNEQFF
CDR3 DNA: TGCGCCAGCAGCTTGGCGGCTAGCGGGAGGGCCGTTAATGAGCAGTTCTTC

J gene: TRBJ2-1
clone size: .
D gene: TRBD2
V gene: TRBV27
CDR3 protein: CASSIYGIAGAVEQFF
CDR3 DNA: TGTGCCAGCAGTATTTACGGGATAGCGGGAGCGGTTGAGCAGTTCTTC

J gene: TRBJ1-2
clone size: .
D gene: .
V gene: TRBV28
CDR3 protein: CASRHLTGSSEPHTF
CDR3 DNA: TGTGCCAGCAGGCACCTGACTGGATCCTCAGAACCCCACACCTTC

J gene: TRBJ2-7
clone size: .
D gene: TRBD2
V gene: TRBV27
CDR3 protein: CASSLSGRVGEQYF
CDR3 DNA: TGTGCCAGCAGCCTTAGCGGGAGGGTCGGTGAGCAGTACTTC

J gene: TRBJ2-7
clone size: .
D gene: TRBD2
V gene: TRBV2
CDR3 protein: CASRGGPTGLSYEQYF
CDR3 DNA: TGTGCCAGCAGGGGAGGGCCCACAGGACTCTCCTACGAGCAGTACTTC

J gene: TRBJ2-3
clone size: .
D gene: .
V gene: TRBV7-3
CDR3 protein: CASSLRGGDTQYF
CDR3 DNA: TGTGCCAGCAGCTTAAGAGGGGGAGATACGCAGTATTTT

J gene: TRBJ1-1
clone size: .
D gene: TRBD1
V gene: TRBV5-1
CDR3 protein: CASSPGTGYTEAFF
CDR3 DNA: TGCGCCAGCAGCCCCGGGACAGGGTACACTGAAGCTTTCTTT

J gene: TRBJ1-1
clone size: few
D gene: TRBD1
V gene: TRBV11-2
CDR3 protein: CASSPRQGANREAFF
CDR3 DNA: TGTGCCAGCAGCCCGCGACAGGGAGCGAACCGAGAAGCTTTCTTT

J gene: TRBJ2-2
clone size: .
D gene: .
V gene: TRBV19
CDR3 protein: CAGWGELGDGELFF
CDR3 DNA: TGTGCCGGCTGGGGCGAGTTAGGTGACGGGGAGCTGTTTTTT

J gene: TRBJ1-5
clone size: .
D gene: .
V gene: TRBV5-7
CDR3 protein: CASSPYLQPIFAQHF
CDR3 DNA: TGTGCCAGCAGCCCCTATTTACAGCCTATATTCGCCCAGCATTTT

J gene: TRBJ2-1
clone size: .
D gene: TRBD1
V gene: TRBV6-5
CDR3 protein: CASGQAAEQFF
CDR3 DNA: TGTGCCAGCGGACAGGCGGCTGAGCAGTTCTTC

J gene: TRBJ1-5
clone size: .
D gene: .
V gene: TRBV7-2
CDR3 protein: CASSLGAPGNQPQHF
CDR3 DNA: TGTGCCAGCAGCTTAGGGGCGCCGGGAAATCAGCCCCAGCATTTT

J gene: TRBJ1-1
clone size: .
D gene: TRBD1
V gene: TRBV7-6
CDR3 protein: CASSLGRTGNTEAFF
CDR3 DNA: TGTGCCAGCAGCTTAGGTCGGACAGGTAACACTGAAGCTTTCTTT